This T cell receptor beta chain was profiled in a study of T-cell memory formation after mild COVID-19. From 5'RACE with constant-segment primers came TCR alpha and TCR beta cDNA libraries that carried sample barcodes and UMIs. One entry per CDR3 protein, called by TCRdb with MiXCR from the 5' RACE reads. The sample consists of around 300,000 distinct CDR3 sequences, around 15% of them appearing once. This clonotype has more than one count but fewer than ten. Its antigen is currently unknown. V was clipped by 7 bases and J by 3 bases, with 26 bases between them. The CDR3 runs to 17 residues. From germline, CDR1 is SGHDT and CDR2 YYEEEE. Whole-study results and caveats: Mostly located in CM and EM were contracting CD4+ clones, with contracting CD8+ clones located in EMRA.

Sequencing was performed on PBMCs or a T cell subset sorted from them (not recorded which). This clonotype was obtained from a young man who had mild COVID-19 (a few samples of this study predate the infection). Cell type and time point are not known. The chain uses TRBV5-6 and TRBJ2-7; maybe TRBD1 (5 bases). CDR3 DNA sequence: TGTGCCAGCTACGCCATCAAGCAGGGTTACACTTACTACGAGCAGTACTTC. Encoded protein: CASYAIKQGYTYYEQYF.